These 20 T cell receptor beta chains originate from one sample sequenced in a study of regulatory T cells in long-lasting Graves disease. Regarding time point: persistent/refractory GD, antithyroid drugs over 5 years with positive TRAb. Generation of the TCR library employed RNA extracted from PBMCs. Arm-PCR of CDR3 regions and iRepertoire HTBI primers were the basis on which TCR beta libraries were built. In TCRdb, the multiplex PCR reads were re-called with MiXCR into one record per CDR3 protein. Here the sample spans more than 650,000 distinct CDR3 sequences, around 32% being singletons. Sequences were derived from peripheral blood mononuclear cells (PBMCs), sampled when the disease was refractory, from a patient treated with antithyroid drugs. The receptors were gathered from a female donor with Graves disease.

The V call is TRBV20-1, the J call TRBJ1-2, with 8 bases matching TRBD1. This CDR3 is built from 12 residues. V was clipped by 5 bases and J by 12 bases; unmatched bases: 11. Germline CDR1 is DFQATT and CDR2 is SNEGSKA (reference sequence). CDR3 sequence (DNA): TGCAGTGCTCTACAGGGGGACACAGAACACACCTTC. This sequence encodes CSALQGDTEHTF.

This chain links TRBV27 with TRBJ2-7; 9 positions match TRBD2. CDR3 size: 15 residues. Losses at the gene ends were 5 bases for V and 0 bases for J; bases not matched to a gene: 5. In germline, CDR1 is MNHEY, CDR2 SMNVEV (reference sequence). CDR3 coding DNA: TGTGCCAGCAGTACCGGACTAGCGACCTCCTACGAGCAGTACTTC. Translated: CASSTGLATSYEQYF.

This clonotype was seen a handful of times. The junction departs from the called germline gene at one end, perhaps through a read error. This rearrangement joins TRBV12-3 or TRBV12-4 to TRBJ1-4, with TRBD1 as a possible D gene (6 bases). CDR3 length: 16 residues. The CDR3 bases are TGTGCCAGCAGCTTAGGAGTTGGCAGGGGTGGTGAAAAACTGTTTTTT. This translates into CASSLGVGRGGEKLFF.

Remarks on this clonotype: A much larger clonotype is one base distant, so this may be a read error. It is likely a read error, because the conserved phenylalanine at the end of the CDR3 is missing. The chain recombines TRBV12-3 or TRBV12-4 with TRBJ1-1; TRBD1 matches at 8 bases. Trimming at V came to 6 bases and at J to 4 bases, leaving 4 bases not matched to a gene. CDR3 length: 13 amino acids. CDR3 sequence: CASRVTGGTEAFL. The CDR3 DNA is TGTGCCAGCAGAGTCACAGGGGGCACTGAAGCTTTCCTT.

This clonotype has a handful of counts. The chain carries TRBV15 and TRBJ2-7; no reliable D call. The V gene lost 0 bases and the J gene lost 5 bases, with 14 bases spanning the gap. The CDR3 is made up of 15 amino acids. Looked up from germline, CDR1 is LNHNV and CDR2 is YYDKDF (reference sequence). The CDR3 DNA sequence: TGTGCCACCAGCAGAGATCTGAACAGTCCCAACGAGCAGTACTTC. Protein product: CATSRDLNSPNEQYF.

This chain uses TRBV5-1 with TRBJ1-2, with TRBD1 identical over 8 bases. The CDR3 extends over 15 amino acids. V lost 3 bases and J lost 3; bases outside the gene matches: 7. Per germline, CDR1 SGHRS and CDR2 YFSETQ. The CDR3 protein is CASSSGTGDHYGYTF. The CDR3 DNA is TGCGCCAGCAGCTCTGGGACAGGAGACCACTATGGCTACACCTTC.

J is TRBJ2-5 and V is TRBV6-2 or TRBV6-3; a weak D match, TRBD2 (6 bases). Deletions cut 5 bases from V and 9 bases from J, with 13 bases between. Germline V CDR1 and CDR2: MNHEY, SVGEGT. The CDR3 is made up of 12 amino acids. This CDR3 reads CASSAGGGAQYF. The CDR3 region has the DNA TGTGCCAGCAGTGCCGGCGGAGGGGCCCAGTACTTC.

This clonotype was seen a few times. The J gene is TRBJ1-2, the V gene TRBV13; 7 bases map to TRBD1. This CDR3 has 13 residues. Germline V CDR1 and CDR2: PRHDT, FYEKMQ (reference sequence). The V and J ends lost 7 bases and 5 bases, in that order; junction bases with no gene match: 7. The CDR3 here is CASNSDRYYGYTF. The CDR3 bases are TGTGCCAGCAACTCGGACAGGTATTATGGCTACACCTTC.

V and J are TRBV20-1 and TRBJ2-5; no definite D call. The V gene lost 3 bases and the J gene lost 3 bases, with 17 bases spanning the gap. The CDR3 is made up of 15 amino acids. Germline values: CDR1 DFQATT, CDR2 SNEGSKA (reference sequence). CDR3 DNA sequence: TGCAGTGCTAGCGGCCGGCCTGGTTTCGAAGAGACCCAGTACTTC. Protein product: CSASGRPGFEETQYF.

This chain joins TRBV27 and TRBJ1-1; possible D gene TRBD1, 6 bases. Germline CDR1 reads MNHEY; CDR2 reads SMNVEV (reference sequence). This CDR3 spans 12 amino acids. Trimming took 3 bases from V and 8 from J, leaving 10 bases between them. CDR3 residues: CASSFLQGEAFF. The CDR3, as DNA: TGTGCCAGCAGTTTCCTGCAGGGGGAAGCTTTCTTT.

The CDR3 bases are TGCAGTGCTAGAGAGGTGGATCAGCCCCAGCATTTT. It yields the protein CSAREVDQPQHF. This chain uses TRBV20-1 with TRBJ1-5; D is uncertain. CDR1 DFQATT and CDR2 SNEGSKA come from the germline V gene (reference sequence). This CDR3 spans 12 amino acids. Trimming stripped 0 bases from V and 5 bases from J, with 5 bases between.

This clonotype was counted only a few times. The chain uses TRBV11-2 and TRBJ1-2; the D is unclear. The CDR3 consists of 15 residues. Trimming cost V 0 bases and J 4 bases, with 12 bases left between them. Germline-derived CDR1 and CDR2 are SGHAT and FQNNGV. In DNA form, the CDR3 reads TGTGCCAGCAGCTTAGATCTAAAACAACTCTATGGCTACACCTTC. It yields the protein CASSLDLKQLYGYTF. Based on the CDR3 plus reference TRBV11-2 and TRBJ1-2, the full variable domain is EAGVAQSPRYKIIEKRQSVAFWCNPISGHATLYWYQQILGQGPKLLIQFQNNGVVDDSQLPKDRFSAERLKGVDSTLKIQPAKLEDSAVYLCASSLDLKQLYGYTFGSGTRLTVV.

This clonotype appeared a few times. Here the CDR3 DNA reads TGTGCCAGCAGTGAATATTTGGGGGCTATGAACACTGAAGCTTTCTTT. It specifies CASSEYLGAMNTEAFF. This rearrangement joins TRBV25-1 to TRBJ1-1; tentatively, D is TRBD1 (6 bases). CDR1 MGHDK and CDR2 SYGVNS come from the germline V gene. The length of the CDR3 is 16 residues. Trimming removed 0 bases at V and 0 bases at J, with 11 bases between.

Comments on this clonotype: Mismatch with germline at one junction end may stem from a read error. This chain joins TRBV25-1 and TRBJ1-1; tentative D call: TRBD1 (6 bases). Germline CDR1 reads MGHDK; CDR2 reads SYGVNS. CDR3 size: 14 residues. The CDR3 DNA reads TGTGCCGGCAGTCACGACAGGTTGGGCACTGAAGCTTTCTTT. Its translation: CAGSHDRLGTEAFF.

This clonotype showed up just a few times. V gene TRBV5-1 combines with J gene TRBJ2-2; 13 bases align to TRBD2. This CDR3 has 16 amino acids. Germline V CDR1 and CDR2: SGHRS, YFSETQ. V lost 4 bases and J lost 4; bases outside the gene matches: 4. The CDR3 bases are TGCGCCAGCAGCCCCGGACTAGCGGGAGTCACCGGGGAGCTGTTTTTT. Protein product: CASSPGLAGVTGELFF.

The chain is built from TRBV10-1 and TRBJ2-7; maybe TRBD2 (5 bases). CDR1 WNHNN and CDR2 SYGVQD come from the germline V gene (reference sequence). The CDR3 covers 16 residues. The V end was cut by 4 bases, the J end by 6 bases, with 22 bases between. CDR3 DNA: TGCGCCAGCAGTGTAGCCCGACAAGGACTCCGGTCCGAGCAGTACTTC. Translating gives CASSVARQGLRSEQYF.

CDR3 sequence (DNA): TGTGCCAGCAGCTTAGTCGGGACAGGGGGCGCGGGCACTGAAGCTTTCTTT. Protein product: CASSLVGTGGAGTEAFF. The genes are TRBV11-2 and TRBJ1-1; 12 bases line up with TRBD1. The germline gives CDR1 SGHAT, CDR2 FQNNGV. This CDR3 is built from 17 residues. V gave up 1 base and J gave up 4 bases; unmatched junction bases: 7.

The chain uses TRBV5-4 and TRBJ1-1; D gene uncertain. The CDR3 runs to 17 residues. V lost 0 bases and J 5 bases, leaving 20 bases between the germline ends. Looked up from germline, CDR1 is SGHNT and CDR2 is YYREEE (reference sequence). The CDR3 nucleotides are TGTGCCAGCAGCTTGGACTACGGTGCAGGCAGCGGGACTGAAGCTTTCTTT. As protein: CASSLDYGAGSGTEAFF.

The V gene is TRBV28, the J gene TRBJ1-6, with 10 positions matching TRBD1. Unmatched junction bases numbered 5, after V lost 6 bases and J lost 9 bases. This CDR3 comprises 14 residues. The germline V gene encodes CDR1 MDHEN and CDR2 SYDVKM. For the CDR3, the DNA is TGTGCCAGCAGCCCCGGGACAGGGGTTTCACCCCTCCACTTT. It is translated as CASSPGTGVSPLHF.

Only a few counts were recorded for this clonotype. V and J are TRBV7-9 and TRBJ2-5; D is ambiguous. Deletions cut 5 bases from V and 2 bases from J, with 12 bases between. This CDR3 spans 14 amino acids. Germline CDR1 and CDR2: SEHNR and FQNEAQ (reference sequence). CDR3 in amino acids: CASSPRTSQETQYF. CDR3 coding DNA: TGTGCCAGCAGCCCCCGGACCTCTCAAGAGACCCAGTACTTC.